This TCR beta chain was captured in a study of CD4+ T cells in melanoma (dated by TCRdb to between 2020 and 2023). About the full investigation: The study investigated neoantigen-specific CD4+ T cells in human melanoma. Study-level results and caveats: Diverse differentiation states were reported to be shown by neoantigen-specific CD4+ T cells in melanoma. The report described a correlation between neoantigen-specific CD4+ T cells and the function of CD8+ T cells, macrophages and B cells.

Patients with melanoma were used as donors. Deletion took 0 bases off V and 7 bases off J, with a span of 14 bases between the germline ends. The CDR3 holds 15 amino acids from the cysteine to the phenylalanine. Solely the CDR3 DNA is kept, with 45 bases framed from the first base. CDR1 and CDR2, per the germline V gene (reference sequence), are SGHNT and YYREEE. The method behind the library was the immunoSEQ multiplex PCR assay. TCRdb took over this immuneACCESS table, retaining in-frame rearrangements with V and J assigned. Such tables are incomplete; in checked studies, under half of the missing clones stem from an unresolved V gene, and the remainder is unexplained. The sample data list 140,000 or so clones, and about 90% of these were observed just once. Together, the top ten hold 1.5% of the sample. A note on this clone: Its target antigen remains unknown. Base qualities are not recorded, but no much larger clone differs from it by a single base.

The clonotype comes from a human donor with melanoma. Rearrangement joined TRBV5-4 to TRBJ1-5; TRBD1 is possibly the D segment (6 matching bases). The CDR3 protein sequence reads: CASSLDPTGDQPQHF. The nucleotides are TGTGCCAGCAGCTTGGATCCGACAGGAGACCAGCCCCAGCATTTT.